This entry lists 27 T cell receptor beta chains sequenced from one sample in a study of T cell changes during pregnancy in multiple sclerosis. Here immunoSEQ multiplex PCR was the method, and the copy in TCRdb shows in-frame clones only, minus some. The data show 50,000 or so clones, about 90% seen once. Specimen: peripheral blood, collected after pregnancy. Receptor source: a female donor in good health, enrolled as a control in a pregnancy study.

This chain joins TRBV29-1 and TRBJ1-1, with D possibly matching TRBD1 (5 bases). Germline CDR1 and CDR2: SQVTM and ANQGSEA. Between the trimmed V and J ends, which lost 3 bases and 0 bases, there was a span of 11 bases. This CDR3 region has 14 residues. As DNA, the CDR3 is TGCAGCGTTGAGAGGGACTCCCTGAACACTGAAGCTTTCTTT. Translation: CSVERDSLNTEAFF.

The V and J genes are TRBV5-1 and TRBJ1-1; D gene uncertain. The CDR3 has 15 amino acids. V lost 0 bases and J lost 0, with 9 bases in between. CDR1 and CDR2 from the germline V gene are SGHRS and YFSETQ. Here the CDR3 DNA reads TGCGCCAGCAGCTTGGATGAGGTTATGAACACTGAAGCTTTCTTT. Translation: CASSLDEVMNTEAFF.

The chain recombines TRBV4-3 with TRBJ1-4; 10 bases map to TRBD1. This CDR3 contains 18 residues. From germline, CDR1 is LGHNA and CDR2 YSLEER. With 0 bases clipped from V and 7 bases from J, the junction kept 11 bases outside the gene matches. In DNA form, the CDR3 reads TGCGCCAGCAGCCAAGATGGGACAGGGGCGCGTGGTAGTGAAAAACTGTTTTTT. This codes for CASSQDGTGARGSEKLFF.

The chain joins TRBV27 to TRBJ2-1; TRBD1 might be the D (5 bases). CDR1 and CDR2 (germline): MNHEY, SMNVEV (reference sequence). The CDR3 is 14 residues long. Trimming took 1 base from V and 8 from J, leaving 12 bases between them. In DNA form, the CDR3 reads TGTGCCAGCAGTTTATTACCAGGGCTCCATGAGCAGTTCTTC. Its translation: CASSLLPGLHEQFF.

The chain carries TRBV7-2 and TRBJ1-5, with 7 bases lining up with TRBD1. The CDR3 has 16 amino acids. The J segment lost 4 bases and the V segment lost 3 bases, leaving 9 bases of the junction unmatched. The germline gives CDR1 SGHTA, CDR2 FQGNSA. CDR3 amino acids: CASSLLGGQENQPQHF. DNA of the CDR3: TGTGCCAGCAGCTTGCTCGGAGGACAGGAAAATCAGCCCCAGCATTTT.

CDR3 sequence (DNA): TGTGCCAGCGTGGACGGGACTAGCGGGAGCAACGAGCAGTACTTC. Its translation is CASVDGTSGSNEQYF. The rearrangement links TRBV2 to TRBJ2-7; 14 bases line up with TRBD2. V lost 8 bases to trimming and J lost 5 bases; unmatched junction nucleotides: 8. CDR1 is SNHLY, CDR2 FYNNEI, per germline. CDR3 size: 15 residues.

The genes are TRBV28 and TRBJ1-5; 7 bases match TRBD1. Germline trimming cut 6 bases from V and 3 bases from J; bases unmatched to any gene: 5. CDR1 MDHEN and CDR2 SYDVKM come from the germline V gene. The CDR3 loop spans 14 amino acids. CDR3 DNA sequence: TGTGCCAGCAGCCAGACAGGGACCAATCAGCCCCAGCATTTT. It specifies CASSQTGTNQPQHF.

This chain uses TRBV4-3 with TRBJ2-2, with D hard to call. Germline CDR1 and CDR2: LGHNA and YSLEER. This CDR3 has 12 residues. V was trimmed by 0 bases and J by 7 bases, leaving 3 bases between them. The chain's CDR3 is CASSQDGGELFF. CDR3 DNA sequence: TGCGCCAGCAGCCAAGACGGCGGGGAGCTGTTTTTT.

This chain connects TRBV2 to TRBJ2-5, with D possibly TRBD2 on 6 matching bases. Germline V CDR1 and CDR2: SNHLY, FYNNEI. The CDR3 sequence is 14 residues long. V was trimmed by 1 base and J by 2 bases, leaving 8 bases between them. The CDR3 loop reads CASSEGGGQETQYF. CDR3 DNA sequence: TGTGCCAGCAGTGAAGGTGGGGGGCAAGAGACCCAGTACTTC. Full variable domain (remainder filled in from reference TRBV2 and TRBJ2-5): EPEVTQTPSHQVTQMGQEVILRCVPISNHLYFYWYRQILGQKVEFLVSFYNNEISEKSEIFDDQFSVERPDGSNFTLKIRSTKLEDSAMYFCASSEGGGQETQYFGPGTRLLVL.

CDR3 nucleotides: TGTGCCACGATACAGGGCGGGCAGCCCCAGCATTTT. This translates into CATIQGGQPQHF. The chain combines TRBV28 with TRBJ1-5; tentative D call: TRBD1 (6 bases). The CDR3 is 12 amino acids. V was trimmed by 10 bases and J by 7 bases, leaving 14 bases between them. Germline V CDR1 and CDR2: MDHEN, SYDVKM.

In this sample, this clone turned up once. The chain employs TRBV27 and TRBJ2-2; 7 positions agree with TRBD1. V was clipped by 3 bases and J by 2 bases; unmatched bases: 6. CDR3 size: 16 residues. CDR1 and CDR2 (germline): MNHEY, SMNVEV (reference sequence). The CDR3 region has the DNA TGTGCCAGCAGTTTGCTTGACAGGGTAAACACCGGGGAGCTGTTTTTT. Amino acid sequence: CASSLLDRVNTGELFF.

This sequence joins TRBV4-3 and TRBJ2-6; 7 nucleotides match TRBD1. This CDR3 has 15 residues. The germline V gene encodes CDR1 LGHNA and CDR2 YSLEER. Trimming took 6 bases from V and 3 from J; bases not matched to a gene: 5. CDR3 DNA: TGCGCCAGCAGACCGACAGGGTTTGGGGCCAACGTCCTGACTTTC. Residues: CASRPTGFGANVLTF.

The rearrangement joins TRBV27 to TRBJ2-2; 9 bases are shared with TRBD2. This CDR3 has 18 amino acids. From germline, CDR1 is MNHEY and CDR2 SMNVEV (reference sequence). The ends lost 1 base at V and 7 bases at J; junction bases unmatched: 13. The CDR3 DNA reads TGTGCCAGCAGTTTATGGGGGCGGGGGGGCCAAGAGGACGGGGAGCTGTTTTTT. This encodes CASSLWGRGGQEDGELFF.

The rearrangement uses TRBV7-9 and TRBJ1-1; the match to TRBD1 covers 8 bases. Germline V gives CDR1 SEHNR, CDR2 FQNEAQ (reference sequence). The CDR3 loop spans 14 amino acids. The trim removed 5 bases at V and 4 bases at J, leaving 6 bases unmatched. The CDR3 DNA reads TGTGCCAGCAGCCTACGACAGGGGATCACTGAAGCTTTCTTT. Its protein is CASSLRQGITEAFF.

The V gene is TRBV28, the J gene TRBJ1-3, with TRBD1 matching 9 bases. The CDR3 runs 15 residues. With V trimmed by 2 bases and J by 3 bases, 2 bases remained unmatched. The germline V gene has CDR1 MDHEN and CDR2 SYDVKM. This CDR3 reads CASSLKGQGGNTIYF. The CDR3, as DNA: TGTGCCAGCAGTTTAAAGGGACAGGGTGGAAACACCATATATTTT.

CDR3 DNA: TGTGCCAGCTACAGGGCAAACGGGCAGTACTTC. Encoded protein: CASYRANGQYF. V usage is TRBV2 and J usage is TRBJ2-7; perhaps TRBD1 as D (6 bases). Deletions cut 8 bases from V and 9 bases from J, with 14 bases between. The length of the CDR3 is 11 residues. Germline CDR1 reads SNHLY; CDR2 reads FYNNEI.

The rearrangement joins TRBV6-5 to TRBJ2-7; 7 nucleotides match TRBD1. V lost 4 bases to trimming and J lost 2 bases; unmatched junction nucleotides: 5. Germline-derived CDR1 and CDR2 are MNHEY and SVGAGI. This CDR3 has 14 amino acids. The CDR3 reads CASSSWTGTYEQYF. DNA for the CDR3: TGTGCCAGCAGTTCGTGGACAGGAACCTACGAGCAGTACTTC.

The V gene is TRBV19, the J gene TRBJ2-7, with 11 nucleotides matching TRBD1. CDR1 is LNHDA, CDR2 SQIVND, per germline (reference sequence). This CDR3 comprises 15 residues. V trimming: 5 bases; J trimming: 2 bases; junction bases outside the gene matches: 5. The CDR3 is CASSFSGQGAYEQYF. In DNA form, the CDR3 reads TGTGCCAGTAGTTTCTCGGGACAGGGGGCCTACGAGCAGTACTTC.

This chain joins TRBV6-1 and TRBJ1-1, with D perhaps TRBD1 (5 bases). CDR3 length: 15 amino acids. CDR1 and CDR2 from the germline V gene are MNHNS and SASEGT. Trimming shortened V by 5 bases and J by 0 bases, and 13 bases separated the two germline ends. CDR3 sequence: CASSFMGGVNTEAFF. In DNA form, the CDR3 reads TGTGCCAGCAGTTTTATGGGGGGGGTGAACACTGAAGCTTTCTTT.

V usage is TRBV1 and J usage is TRBJ2-1; TRBD2 is taken as the D call from the table, unchecked against the DNA. TRBV1 is a pseudogene locus. The CDR3 has 10 residues. The CDR3 nucleotides read TGCACCAGCAGCCACCCGAGGGAGTTCTTC. It translates to CTSSHPREFF.

This clone appeared a single time. CDR3 residues: CASSTGLNEKLFF. CDR3 nucleotides: TGTGCCAGCAGTACAGGGTTGAATGAAAAACTGTTTTTT. The chain combines TRBV5-8 with TRBJ1-4; D perhaps matches TRBD1 (6 bases). Germline CDR1 and CDR2: SGHTS and YDEGEE. This CDR3 contains 13 residues. Trimming took 5 bases from V and 5 from J, leaving 10 bases between them.

The chain couples TRBV28 to TRBJ2-7, with 10 bases that match TRBD2. The germline V gene encodes CDR1 MDHEN and CDR2 SYDVKM. Trimming removed 2 bases from V and 6 bases from J; junction bases left unmatched: 4. The CDR3 is 14 amino acids. This CDR3 reads CASSLLAGAGEQYF. CDR3 nucleotide sequence: TGTGCCAGCAGTTTACTAGCGGGAGCTGGCGAGCAGTACTTC.

The rearrangement links TRBV6-5 to TRBJ1-6; D is unresolved. Deletions cut 8 bases from V and 0 bases from J, with 8 bases between. The CDR3 is 14 residues long. Germline CDR1 and CDR2: MNHEY and SVGAGI. CDR3 loop: CASALSSYNSPLHF. CDR3 DNA: TGTGCCAGCGCGCTTAGCTCCTATAATTCACCCCTCCACTTT.

The chain carries TRBV27 and TRBJ1-1; D may be TRBD1 (6 bases). The CDR3 loop spans 14 amino acids. Germline V CDR1 and CDR2: MNHEY, SMNVEV (reference sequence). The germline V and J ends were trimmed by 1 base and 7 bases, with 13 bases remaining between them. CDR3 protein: CASSLWRGTNEAFF. CDR3 in DNA: TGTGCCAGCAGTTTATGGCGGGGGACAAATGAAGCTTTCTTT.

V gene TRBV7-8 combines with J gene TRBJ2-5; 9 bases map to TRBD2. This CDR3 has 16 amino acids. CDR1 and CDR2 from the germline V gene are SGHVS and FQNEAQ. The V gene end was trimmed by 6 bases and the J gene end by 5 bases; junction bases not matched to a gene: 13. The CDR3: CASRIRWRGGRETQYF. CDR3 sequence (DNA): TGTGCCAGCAGGATAAGGTGGCGGGGGGGCAGGGAGACCCAGTACTTC.

The chain uses TRBV18 and TRBJ2-3; possibly TRBD1 for D (5 bases). V lost 1 base and J lost 4, with 12 bases in between. CDR1 and CDR2 (germline): KGHSH, LQKENI. This CDR3 has 15 residues. Here the CDR3 DNA reads TGTGCCAGCTCACCACTCTCTCAGGGTTCAGATACGCAGTATTTT. Translation gives CASSPLSQGSDTQYF.

This CDR3 is CASSLGSDDGNTIYF. CDR3 bases: TGCGCCAGCAGCTTGGGGTCAGATGATGGAAACACCATATATTTT. V and J are TRBV5-1 and TRBJ1-3, with D hard to call. The germline V gene has CDR1 SGHRS and CDR2 YFSETQ. With 0 bases removed from V and 3 bases from J, the gap between germline ends came to 10 bases. This CDR3 is 15 amino acids long.